The 19 T cell receptor beta chains presented below share a single source sample, sequenced in a study of OX40 agonist ivuxolimab in advanced cancers. Using immunoSEQ multiplex PCR, the repertoire was profiled, and TCRdb retains in-frame clones only, with some absent. The sample has 90,000 to 95,000 clones; around 87% are singletons. The source was CD4+ or CD8+ T cells sorted from blood, collected in a trial of the OX40 agonist ivuxolimab. Receptor source: an adult with an advanced solid tumor such as melanoma, head and neck, liver or kidney cancer.

This chain connects TRBV19 to TRBJ2-1; 9 bases fit TRBD2. This CDR3 region has 15 residues. The ends lost 1 base at V and 8 bases at J; junction bases unmatched: 6. Germline CDR1 is LNHDA and CDR2 is SQIVND (reference sequence). CDR3 residues: CASSIVGLAGYEQFF. The CDR3 bases are TGTGCCAGTAGTATAGTTGGCCTAGCGGGGTATGAGCAGTTCTTC.

V and J are TRBV5-1 and TRBJ2-7, with D possibly being TRBD1 (6 bases). The V gene lost 5 bases and the J gene lost 0 bases, with 21 bases spanning the gap. This CDR3 contains 17 residues. Germline CDR1 SGHRS, CDR2 YFSETQ. CDR3 in amino acids: CASSSPFTGIGSYEQYF. The CDR3 DNA is TGCGCCAGCAGTTCTCCTTTCACAGGGATAGGCTCCTACGAGCAGTACTTC.

This chain uses TRBV5-1 with TRBJ2-1, with D hard to call. The CDR3 has 12 amino acids. Trimming took 0 bases from V and 8 from J, leaving 6 bases between them. The germline V gene has CDR1 SGHRS and CDR2 YFSETQ. CDR3 nucleotides: TGCGCCAGCAGCTTGGCCGTCCATGAGCAGTTCTTC. Translation: CASSLAVHEQFF.

The chain joins TRBV7-2 to TRBJ2-7, with 10 bases fitting TRBD2. The ends lost 7 bases at V and 4 bases at J; junction bases unmatched: 7. Germline V CDR1 and CDR2: SGHTA, FQGNSA. The CDR3 spans 14 residues. The DNA for the CDR3 is TGTGCCAGCACCCCAGCGGGAGGGCCATACGAGCAGTACTTC. This translates into CASTPAGGPYEQYF.

The chain has TRBV4-2 and TRBJ1-4; 7 nucleotides match TRBD1. There are 15 residues in the CDR3. Germline loops: CDR1 LGHNA, CDR2 YNFKEQ. After removal of 0 bases from V and 7 bases from J, the junction contained 5 bases not matched to a gene. CDR3 coding DNA: TGTGCCAGCAGCCAAGAACCAGGGGGTAGTGAAAAACTGTTTTTT. Translation: CASSQEPGGSEKLFF.

V usage is TRBV7-8 and J usage is TRBJ2-1, with 12 bases fitting TRBD2. CDR1 and CDR2 from the germline V gene are SGHVS and FQNEAQ. The CDR3 runs 16 residues. V shed 5 bases and J 7 bases; nucleotides not matched to a gene: 9. The CDR3 region is CASSPRLAGVVNEQFF. For the CDR3, the DNA is TGTGCCAGCAGCCCTAGACTAGCGGGAGTAGTAAATGAGCAGTTCTTC.

The rearrangement uses TRBV11-2 and TRBJ2-1; D ambiguous. Trimming removed 1 base from V and 5 bases from J, with 9 bases in between. Germline-derived CDR1 and CDR2 are SGHAT and FQNNGV. The CDR3 loop spans 14 amino acids. CDR3 sequence reads: CASSLVGDNNEQFF. Here the CDR3 DNA reads TGTGCCAGCAGCTTAGTTGGTGATAACAATGAGCAGTTCTTC. The variable domain in full, completed from reference TRBV11-2 and TRBJ2-1, reads EAGVAQSPRYKIIEKRQSVAFWCNPISGHATLYWYQQILGQGPKLLIQFQNNGVVDDSQLPKDRFSAERLKGVDSTLKIQPAKLEDSAVYLCASSLVGDNNEQFFGPGTRLTVL.

V is TRBV6-6 and J is TRBJ2-7, with 8 bases that match TRBD1. Germline V CDR1 and CDR2: MNHNY, SVGAGI (reference sequence). V lost 6 bases and J lost 4; bases outside the gene matches: 5. CDR3 size: 13 residues. This CDR3 is CASSQGAVYEQYF. CDR3 nucleotide sequence: TGTGCCAGCAGCCAGGGGGCGGTGTACGAGCAGTACTTC.

In its sample, this clone was seen once. The chain links TRBV6-1 to TRBJ1-5; D uncertain. Trimming left V 1 base short and J 5 bases short, with 6 bases between. Germline-derived CDR1 and CDR2 are MNHNS and SASEGT. The CDR3 sequence is 13 residues long. The CDR3 region has the DNA TGTGCCAGCAGTGAAGGGGTCCATCAGCCCCAGCATTTT. Translation gives CASSEGVHQPQHF.

V gene TRBV7-3 combines with J gene TRBJ2-2; no reliable D call. V was shortened by 1 base and J by 1 base, with 4 bases between the two germline ends. CDR3 size: 14 residues. Per germline, CDR1 SGHTA and CDR2 FQGTGA. The CDR3 loop reads CASSLNLNTGELFF. Written as DNA, the CDR3 is TGTGCCAGCAGCTTAAATCTGAACACCGGGGAGCTGTTTTTT.

V and J are TRBV4-2 and TRBJ1-2; 7 bases agree with TRBD1. V shed 3 bases and J 1 base; nucleotides not matched to a gene: 11. This CDR3 contains 17 residues. CDR1 and CDR2 from the germline V gene are LGHNA and YNFKEQ. CDR3 sequence reads: CASSHIGQDTLNYGYTF. The CDR3 DNA is TGTGCCAGCAGCCACATTGGACAGGACACCCTTAACTATGGCTACACCTTC.

The chain has TRBV11-3 and TRBJ2-3; D call uncertain. CDR3 size: 14 residues. Germline V gene data show CDR1 as SGHNT and CDR2 as YENEEA. The V end lost 4 bases, the J end lost 1 base, and 9 bases lay between the germline ends. CDR3 sequence reads: CASSYVSGTDTQYF. CDR3 in DNA: TGTGCCAGCAGCTATGTTTCGGGCACAGATACGCAGTATTTT.

The chain is built from TRBV6-1 and TRBJ2-3; 7 nucleotides line up with TRBD2. The V gene's germline CDR1 is MNHNS and CDR2 SASEGT. This CDR3 comprises 13 residues. Trimming removed 7 bases from V and 9 bases from J; junction bases left unmatched: 10. CDR3 sequence: CASITPSGVTQYF. In DNA form, the CDR3 reads TGTGCCAGCATAACACCGAGCGGGGTGACGCAGTATTTT.

CDR3 protein: CASTGTRQGYTF. Here the CDR3 DNA reads TGTGCCAGTACCGGGACTCGACAAGGCTACACCTTC. V usage is TRBV28 and J usage is TRBJ1-2; the D gene is possibly TRBD1 (5 bases). Trimming removed 9 bases at V and 8 bases at J, with 16 bases between. The germline gives CDR1 MDHEN, CDR2 SYDVKM. The CDR3 extends over 12 amino acids.

The chain uses TRBV27 and TRBJ2-6, with D possibly TRBD1 on 5 matching bases. The CDR3 covers 15 residues. Per germline, CDR1 MNHEY and CDR2 SMNVEV (reference sequence). With 5 bases removed from V and 4 bases from J, the gap between germline ends came to 12 bases. The CDR3 coding sequence is TGTGCCAGCAGTCCCGACAGAGCGGGGGCCAACGTCCTGACTTTC. This encodes CASSPDRAGANVLTF.

The chain links TRBV10-1 to TRBJ2-3; D perhaps matches TRBD1 (5 bases). The CDR3 contains 15 residues. The V and J ends lost 0 bases and 0 bases respectively, with 7 bases between them. Germline V lookup: CDR1 WNHNN, CDR2 SYGVQD (reference sequence). CDR3 DNA: TGCGCCAGCAGTGAGTCAGGGGTTAGCACAGATACGCAGTATTTT. Its protein is CASSESGVSTDTQYF.

J is TRBJ2-1 and V is TRBV6-5; D perhaps matches TRBD2 (5 bases). Germline V gene sequence: CDR1 MNHEY, CDR2 SVGAGI. This CDR3 is built from 15 residues. Trimming removed 6 bases at V and 6 bases at J, with 18 bases between. This chain's CDR3 is CASRTSLTIPNEQFF. The CDR3 bases are TGTGCCAGCAGGACATCCCTGACTATTCCCAATGAGCAGTTCTTC.

The chain has TRBV19 and TRBJ1-1, with TRBD1 matching 9 bases. The V segment lost 3 bases and the J segment 4 bases; nucleotides outside the gene matches: 9. Germline V lookup: CDR1 LNHDA, CDR2 SQIVND (reference sequence). This CDR3 contains 16 residues. The CDR3 DNA sequence: TGTGCCAGTAGTATCGGCCAGGGGACAGGGTCCACTGAAGCTTTCTTT. This translates into CASSIGQGTGSTEAFF. Combining the CDR3 with reference TRBV19 and TRBJ1-1 gives the whole variable domain DGGITQSPKYLFRKEGQNVTLSCEQNLNHDAMYWYRQDPGQGLRLIYYSQIVNDFQKGDIAEGYSVSREKKESFPLTVTSAQKNPTAFYLCASSIGQGTGSTEAFFGQGTRLTVV.

The genes are TRBV2 and TRBJ2-1; D not resolved. CDR1 SNHLY and CDR2 FYNNEI come from the germline V gene. V lost 7 bases and J 12 bases, leaving 10 bases between the germline ends. The CDR3 has 10 amino acids. CDR3 sequence reads: CASTTFRQFF. In nucleotides, the CDR3 is TGTGCCAGCACCACGTTCCGGCAGTTCTTC.